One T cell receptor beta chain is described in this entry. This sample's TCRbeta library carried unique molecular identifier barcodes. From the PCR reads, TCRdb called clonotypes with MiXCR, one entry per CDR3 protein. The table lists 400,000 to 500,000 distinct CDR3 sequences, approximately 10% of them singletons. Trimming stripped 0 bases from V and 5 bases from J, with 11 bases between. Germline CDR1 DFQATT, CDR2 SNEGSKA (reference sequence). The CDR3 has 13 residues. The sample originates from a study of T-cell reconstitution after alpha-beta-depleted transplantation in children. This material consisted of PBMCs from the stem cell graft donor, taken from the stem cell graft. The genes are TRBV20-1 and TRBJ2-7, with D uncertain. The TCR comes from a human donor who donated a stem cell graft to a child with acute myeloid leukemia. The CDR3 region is CSARDLSFNEQYF. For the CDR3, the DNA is TGCAGTGCTAGAGATCTGTCCTTTAACGAGCAGTACTTC.